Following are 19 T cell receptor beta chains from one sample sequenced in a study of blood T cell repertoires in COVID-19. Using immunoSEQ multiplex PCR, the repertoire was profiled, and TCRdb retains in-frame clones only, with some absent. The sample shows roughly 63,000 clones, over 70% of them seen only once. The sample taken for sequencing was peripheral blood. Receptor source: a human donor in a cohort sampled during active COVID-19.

The CDR3 spells CASSAGASLAFF. DNA for the CDR3: TGTGCCAGCAGTGCAGGGGCAAGTTTAGCTTTCTTT. The chain couples TRBV25-1 to TRBJ1-1; a possible D gene is TRBD1 (6 bases). V shed 4 bases and J shed 10 bases, with 13 bases lying between them. The CDR3 length is 12 residues. Germline CDR1 and CDR2: MGHDK and SYGVNS.

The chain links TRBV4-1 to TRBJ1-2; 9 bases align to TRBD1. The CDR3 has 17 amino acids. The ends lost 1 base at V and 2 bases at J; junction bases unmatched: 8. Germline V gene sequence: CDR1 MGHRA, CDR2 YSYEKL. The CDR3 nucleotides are TGCGCCAGCAGCCAAGGACCCGGGACAGGGAGAAACTATGGCTACACCTTC. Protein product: CASSQGPGTGRNYGYTF.

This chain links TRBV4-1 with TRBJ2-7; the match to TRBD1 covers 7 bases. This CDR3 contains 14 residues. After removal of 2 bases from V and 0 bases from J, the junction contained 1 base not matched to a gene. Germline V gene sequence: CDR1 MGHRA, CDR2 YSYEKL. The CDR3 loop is CASSQPGGSYEQYF. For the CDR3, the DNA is TGCGCCAGCAGCCAACCAGGGGGCTCCTACGAGCAGTACTTC.

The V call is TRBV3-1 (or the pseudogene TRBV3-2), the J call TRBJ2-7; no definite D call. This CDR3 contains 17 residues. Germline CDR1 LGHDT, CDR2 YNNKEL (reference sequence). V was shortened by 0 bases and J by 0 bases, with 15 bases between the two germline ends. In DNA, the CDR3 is TGTGCCAGCAGCCAAGATACCTCAGCGTCGAGCTCCTACGAGCAGTACTTC. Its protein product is CASSQDTSASSSYEQYF.

The CDR3, as DNA: TGTGCCAGCAGCGCGCCGCTGGTAGCGGGATATATAGGATCCTACAATGAGCAGTTCTTC. Its translation: CASSAPLVAGYIGSYNEQFF. The chain joins TRBV9 to TRBJ2-1; TRBD2 agrees at 8 bases. Losses at the gene ends were 3 bases for V and 1 base for J; bases not matched to a gene: 18. Looked up from germline, CDR1 is SGDLS and CDR2 is YYNGEE. The CDR3 covers 20 residues.

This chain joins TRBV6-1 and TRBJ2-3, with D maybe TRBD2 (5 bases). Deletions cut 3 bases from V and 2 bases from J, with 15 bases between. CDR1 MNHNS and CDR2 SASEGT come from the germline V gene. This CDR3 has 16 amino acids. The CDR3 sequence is CASSEKSGKLTDTQYF. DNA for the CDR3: TGTGCCAGCAGTGAGAAGTCGGGAAAGCTCACAGATACGCAGTATTTT.

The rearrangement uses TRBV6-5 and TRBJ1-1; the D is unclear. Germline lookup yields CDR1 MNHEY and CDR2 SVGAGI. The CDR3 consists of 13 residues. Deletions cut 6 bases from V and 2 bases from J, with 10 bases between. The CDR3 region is CASRDTVNTEAFF. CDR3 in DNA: TGTGCCAGCAGAGACACGGTCAACACTGAAGCTTTCTTT.

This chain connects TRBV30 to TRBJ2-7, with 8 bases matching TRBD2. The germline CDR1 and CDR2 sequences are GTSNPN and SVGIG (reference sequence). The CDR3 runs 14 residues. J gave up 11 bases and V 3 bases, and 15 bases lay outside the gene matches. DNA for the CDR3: TGTGCCTGGAGCCAGACTTCTATTGCGGGGGGCAAGTACTTC. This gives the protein CAWSQTSIAGGKYF. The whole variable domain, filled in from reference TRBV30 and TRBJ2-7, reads SQTIHQWPATLVQPVGSPLSLECTVEGTSNPNLYWYRQAAGRGLQLLFYSVGIGQISSEVPQNLSASRPQDRQFILSSKKLLLSDSGFYLCAWSQTSIAGGKYFGPGTRLTVT.

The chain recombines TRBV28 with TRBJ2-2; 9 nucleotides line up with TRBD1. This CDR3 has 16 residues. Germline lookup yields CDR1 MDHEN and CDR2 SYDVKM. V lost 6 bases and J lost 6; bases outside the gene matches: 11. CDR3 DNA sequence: TGTGCCAGCAGATATCCGGGACAGGGTTCCGCCGGGGAGCTGTTTTTT. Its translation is CASRYPGQGSAGELFF. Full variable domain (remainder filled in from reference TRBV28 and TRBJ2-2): DVKVTQSSRYLVKRTGEKVFLECVQDMDHENMFWYRQDPGLGLRLIYFSYDVKMKEKGDIPEGYSVSREKKERFSLILESASTNQTSMYLCASRYPGQGSAGELFFGEGSRLTVL.

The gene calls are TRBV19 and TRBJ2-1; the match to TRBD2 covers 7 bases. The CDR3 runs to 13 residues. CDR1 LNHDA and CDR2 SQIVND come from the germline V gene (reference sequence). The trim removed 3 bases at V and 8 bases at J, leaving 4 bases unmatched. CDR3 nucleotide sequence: TGTGCCAGTAGTATGGGGGGGTACCATGAGCAGTTCTTC. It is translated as CASSMGGYHEQFF.

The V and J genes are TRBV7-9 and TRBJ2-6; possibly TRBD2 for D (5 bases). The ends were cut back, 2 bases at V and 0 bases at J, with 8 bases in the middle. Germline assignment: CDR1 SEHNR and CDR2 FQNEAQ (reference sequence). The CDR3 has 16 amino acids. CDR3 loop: CASSLRRDSGANVLTF. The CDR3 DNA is TGTGCCAGCAGCTTAAGACGGGACTCTGGGGCCAACGTCCTGACTTTC.

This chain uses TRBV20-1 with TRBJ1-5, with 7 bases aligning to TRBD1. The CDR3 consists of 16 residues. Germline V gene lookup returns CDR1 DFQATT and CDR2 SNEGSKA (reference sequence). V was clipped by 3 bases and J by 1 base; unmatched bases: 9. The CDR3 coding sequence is TGCAGTGCTAGTCGACAGGGAAGACCGAGCAATCAGCCCCAGCATTTT. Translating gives CSASRQGRPSNQPQHF.

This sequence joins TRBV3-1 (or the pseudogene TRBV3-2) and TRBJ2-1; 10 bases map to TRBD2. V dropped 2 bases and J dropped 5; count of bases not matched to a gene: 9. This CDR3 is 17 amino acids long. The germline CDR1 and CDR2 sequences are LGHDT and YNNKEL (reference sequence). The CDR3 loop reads CASSQWLAGVYDNEQFF. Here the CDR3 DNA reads TGTGCCAGCAGCCAATGGCTAGCGGGAGTGTATGACAATGAGCAGTTCTTC.

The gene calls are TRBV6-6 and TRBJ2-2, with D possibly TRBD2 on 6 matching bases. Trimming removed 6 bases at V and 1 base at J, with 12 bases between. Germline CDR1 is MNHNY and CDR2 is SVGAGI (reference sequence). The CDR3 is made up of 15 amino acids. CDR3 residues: CASSRAGGNTGELFF. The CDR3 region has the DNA TGTGCCAGCAGCAGAGCCGGGGGGAACACCGGGGAGCTGTTTTTT.

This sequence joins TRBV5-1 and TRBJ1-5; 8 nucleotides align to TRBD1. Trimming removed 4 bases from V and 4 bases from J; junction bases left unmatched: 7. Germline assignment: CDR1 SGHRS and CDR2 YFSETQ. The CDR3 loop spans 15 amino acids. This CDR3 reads CASSQTGGTNQPQHF. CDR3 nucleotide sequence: TGCGCCAGCAGCCAAACAGGGGGGACTAATCAGCCCCAGCATTTT.

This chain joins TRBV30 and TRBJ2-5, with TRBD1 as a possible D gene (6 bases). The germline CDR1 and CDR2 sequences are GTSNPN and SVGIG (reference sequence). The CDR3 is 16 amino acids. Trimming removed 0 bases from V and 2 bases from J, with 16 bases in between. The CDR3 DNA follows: TGTGCCTGGAGTGTACGGGGCAGGGGAAAACAAGAGACCCAGTACTTC. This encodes CAWSVRGRGKQETQYF.

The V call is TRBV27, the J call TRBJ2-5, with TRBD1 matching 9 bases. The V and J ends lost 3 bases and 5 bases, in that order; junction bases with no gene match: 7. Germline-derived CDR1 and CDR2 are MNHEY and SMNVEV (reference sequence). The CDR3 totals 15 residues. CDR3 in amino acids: CASSFLGTGYETQYF. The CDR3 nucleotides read TGTGCCAGCAGTTTTCTCGGGACAGGGTATGAGACCCAGTACTTC.

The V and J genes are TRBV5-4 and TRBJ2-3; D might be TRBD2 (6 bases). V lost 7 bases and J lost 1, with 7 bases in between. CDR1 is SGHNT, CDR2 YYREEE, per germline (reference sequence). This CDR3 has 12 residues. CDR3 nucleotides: TGTGCCAGCCCTAGCGGCACAGATACGCAGTATTTT. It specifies CASPSGTDTQYF.

CDR3 sequence reads: CASSDRGYEQYF. The CDR3 region has the DNA TGTGCCAGCTCTGACAGGGGTTACGAGCAGTACTTC. The chain joins TRBV25-1 to TRBJ2-7, with 8 bases that match TRBD1. J lost 4 bases, V lost 8 bases, and 4 bases had no gene match. CDR3 size: 12 residues. In germline, CDR1 is MGHDK, CDR2 SYGVNS.